Presented here are 5 T cell receptor beta chains from one specimen sequenced in a study of CXCR3-negative and CXCR3-positive naive CD8 T cells. UMI-labeled TRB cDNA libraries were prepared by 5' RACE. Following a re-call of the 5' RACE reads, TCRdb has one entry per CDR3 protein and lacks DNA. The sample spans over 40,000 distinct CDR3 sequences; the ten largest clones claim around 1.9%. Sample: naive CXCR3- CD8+ T cells from blood. Regarding subset: CD45RO-CCR7+CD27+CD95- naive CD8+ T cells lacking CXCR3 (TNR3-). Every receptor here comes from a human donor in good health. Some clones in this sample may be carry-over from other donors' samples.

The chain links TRBV7-9 to TRBJ2-7; TCRdb reports TRBD1, a call that lacks DNA to check it against. The CDR3 runs 14 residues. The germline CDR1 and CDR2 sequences are SEHNR and FQNEAQ (reference sequence). Here the CDR3 reads CASSFPDRDYEQYF. Combining the CDR3 with reference TRBV7-9 and TRBJ2-7 gives the whole variable domain DTGVSQNPRHKITKRGQNVTFRCDPISEHNRLYWYRQTLGQGPEFLTYFQNEAQLEKSRLLSDRFSAERPKGSFSTLEIQRTEQGDSAMYLCASSFPDRDYEQYFGPGTRLTVT.

The V gene is TRBV29-1, the J gene TRBJ2-5. The CDR3 extends over 12 amino acids. CDR1 and CDR2 (germline): SQVTM, ANQGSEA. CDR3 sequence reads: CSVVGYQETQYF.

The J gene is TRBJ2-5, the V gene TRBV14. CDR1 SGHDN and CDR2 FVKESK come from the germline V gene. The CDR3 is made up of 12 amino acids. This CDR3 is CASSHEGETQYF.

The rearrangement links TRBV29-1 to TRBJ2-1; the D call from TCRdb, TRBD1, cannot be confirmed without DNA. This CDR3 comprises 16 residues. Germline V CDR1 and CDR2: SQVTM, ANQGSEA. This CDR3 is CSVEVVGTGAYNELFF.

This rearrangement joins TRBV15 to TRBJ2-1; the TRBD2 assignment by TCRdb is unverifiable without DNA. CDR1 and CDR2 from the germline V gene are LNHNV and YYDKDF (reference sequence). The CDR3 loop spans 13 amino acids. This chain's CDR3 is CATRGGGMNEQFF. Supplemented by reference TRBV15 and TRBJ2-1, the full variable domain reads DAMVIQNPRYQVTQFGKPVTLSCSQTLNHNVMYWYQQKSSQAPKLLFHYYDKDFNNEADTPDNFQSRRPNTSFCFLDIRSPGLGDTAMYLCATRGGGMNEQFFGPGTRLTVL.